Below, one T cell receptor beta chain is given with its context. Its antigen remains unknown. This sample is part of a study of graft-versus-host responses after intestinal transplantation. Study context: Multivisceral, liver-intestinal, or isolated intestinal transplants were given to recipients. Anti-thymocyte globulin induction preceded three to four years of tacrolimus and steroid maintenance in all recipients. Findings and caveats of the study: Some GvH clones appeared in ileal mucosa or blood before recipient bone marrow.

This CDR3 is 15 amino acids long. Trimming pared 1 base from V and 5 bases from J, leaving 11 bases between. Looked up from germline, CDR1 is SEHNR and CDR2 is FQNEAQ (reference sequence). TCRdb keeps only in-frame clones here, not all; method: immunoSEQ multiplex PCR. In the table there are around 55,000 clones, about 89% of which are singletons. The rearrangement links TRBV7-9 to TRBJ1-4; D possibly corresponds to TRBD1 (6 bases). The receptor comes from a human donor who was the organ donor for an intestinal transplant. The starting material was unstimulated CD4+ T cells sorted from spleen or lymph node cells, obtained before transplant. The CDR3 DNA sequence: TGTGCCAGCAGCTTAGGGGGGACAAAAAATGAAAAACTGTTTTTT. Its translation is CASSLGGTKNEKLFF.